The sequence of this TCR beta chain was determined in a study of radiotherapy plus CTLA-4 blockade in lung cancer. Overall study findings and caveats: Reports identified early blood T cell clone dynamics, with interferon-beta, as the best response predictor.

The CDR3 has 15 amino acids. The germline V and J ends were trimmed by 0 bases and 0 bases, with 6 bases remaining between them. Germline V gene data show CDR1 as LGHNA and CDR2 as YSLEER. Clones were sequenced by immunoSEQ multiplex PCR, and TCRdb holds only the in-frame ones, with some missing. Of around 90,000 clones listed, around four fifths are singletons. Worth noting for this clone: The antigen is unknown.

The specimen comprised peripheral blood, sampled from a patient treated with radiotherapy plus ipilimumab. This chain joins TRBV4-3 and TRBJ2-1; D gene unclear. This receptor was obtained from a human donor with non-small cell lung cancer that progressed on radiotherapy plus ipilimumab. The CDR3, as DNA: TGCGCCAGCAGCCAAGACACTAACTCCTACAATGAGCAGTTCTTC. Amino acid sequence: CASSQDTNSYNEQFF.